This TCR beta chain was sequenced in a study of T cells in Graves' hyperthyroidism and ophthalmopathy. Study-wide results and caveats: Ophthalmopathy was predicted by the model a median of 6.5 months ahead of onset. Among thyroid clonotypes expanded above 0.001, most also appeared in blood. A model using 13 V-J features told ophthalmopathy apart from stable hyperthyroidism.

PBMCs came from more than 9.5 ml fresh peripheral blood. This clonotype has a count of ten or more. The target antigen is unknown. Regions amplified from RNA transcripts were the TCR beta CDR3 regions. An initial round of RT-PCR targeting the TCR CDR3 relied on the HTBI primer set. TCRdb called the multiplex PCR reads again in MiXCR, with one record for every CDR3 protein. The sample lists 270,000 or so distinct CDR3 sequences, less than 30% seen once, with roughly 24% in the top ten. The CDR3 extends over 16 amino acids. Germline CDR1 is SGHAT and CDR2 is FQNNGV. Trimming took off 5 bases at V and 4 bases at J, with 21 bases between the two ends.

V gene TRBV11-2 combines with J gene TRBJ2-7; TRBD2 is a possible D gene (7 bases). This TCR derives from a man between 35 and 55 years old with Graves' hyperthyroidism that later progressed to Graves' ophthalmopathy. The sample comprised blood. DNA of the CDR3: TGTGCCAGCAGCCAGGAGCGGGGTGGGGGCGGGTACGAGCAGTACTTC. Translation: CASSQERGGGGYEQYF.